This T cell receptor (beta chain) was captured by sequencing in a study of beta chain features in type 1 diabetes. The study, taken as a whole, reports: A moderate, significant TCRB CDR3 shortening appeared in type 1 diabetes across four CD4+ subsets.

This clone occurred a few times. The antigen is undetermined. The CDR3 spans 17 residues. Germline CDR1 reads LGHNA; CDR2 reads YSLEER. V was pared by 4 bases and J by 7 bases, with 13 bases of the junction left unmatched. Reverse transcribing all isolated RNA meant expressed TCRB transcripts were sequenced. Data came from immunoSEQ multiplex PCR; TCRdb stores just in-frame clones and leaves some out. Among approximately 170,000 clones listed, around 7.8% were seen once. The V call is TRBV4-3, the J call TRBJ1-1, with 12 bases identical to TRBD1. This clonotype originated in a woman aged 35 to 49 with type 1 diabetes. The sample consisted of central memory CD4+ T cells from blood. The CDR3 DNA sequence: TGCGCCAGCAGCCGACAGCGGGGACAGGGGGCGCAAGGTGAAGCTTTCTTT. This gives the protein CASSRQRGQGAQGEAFF.